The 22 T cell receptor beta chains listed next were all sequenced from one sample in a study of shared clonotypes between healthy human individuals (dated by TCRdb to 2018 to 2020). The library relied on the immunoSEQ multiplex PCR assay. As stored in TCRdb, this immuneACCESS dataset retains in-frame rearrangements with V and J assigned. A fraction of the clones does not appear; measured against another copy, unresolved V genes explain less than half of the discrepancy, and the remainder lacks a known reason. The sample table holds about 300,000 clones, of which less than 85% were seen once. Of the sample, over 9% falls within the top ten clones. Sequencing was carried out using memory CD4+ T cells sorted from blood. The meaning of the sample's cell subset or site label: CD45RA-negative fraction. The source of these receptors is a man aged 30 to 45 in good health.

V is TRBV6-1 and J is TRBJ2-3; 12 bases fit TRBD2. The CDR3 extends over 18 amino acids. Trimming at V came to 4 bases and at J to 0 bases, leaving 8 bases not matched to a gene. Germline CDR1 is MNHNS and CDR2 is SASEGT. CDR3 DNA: TGTGCCAGCAGTGGGACTAGCGGGAAGACCCCTAGCACAGATACGCAGTATTTT. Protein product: CASSGTSGKTPSTDTQYF.

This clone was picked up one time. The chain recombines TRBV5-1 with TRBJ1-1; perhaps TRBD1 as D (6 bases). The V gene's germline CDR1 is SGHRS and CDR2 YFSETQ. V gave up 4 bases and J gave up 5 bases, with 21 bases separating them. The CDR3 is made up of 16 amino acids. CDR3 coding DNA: TGCGCCAGCAGCCTTCGGGCAGGGCAAGGGGGGACTGAAGCTTTCTTT. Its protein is CASSLRAGQGGTEAFF.

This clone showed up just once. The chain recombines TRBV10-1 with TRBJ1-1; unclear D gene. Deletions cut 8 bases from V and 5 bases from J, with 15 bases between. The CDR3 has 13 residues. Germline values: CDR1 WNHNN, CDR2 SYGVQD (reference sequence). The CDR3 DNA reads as TGCGCCAGCCGGCCAAGTTTGCAAACTGAAGCTTTCTTT. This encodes CASRPSLQTEAFF.

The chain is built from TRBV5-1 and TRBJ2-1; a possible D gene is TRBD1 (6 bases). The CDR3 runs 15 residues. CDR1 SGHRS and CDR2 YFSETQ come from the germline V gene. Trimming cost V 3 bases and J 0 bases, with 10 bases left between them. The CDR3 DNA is TGCGCCAGCAGCTGGGACACGAGCTCCTACAATGAGCAGTTCTTC. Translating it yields CASSWDTSSYNEQFF.

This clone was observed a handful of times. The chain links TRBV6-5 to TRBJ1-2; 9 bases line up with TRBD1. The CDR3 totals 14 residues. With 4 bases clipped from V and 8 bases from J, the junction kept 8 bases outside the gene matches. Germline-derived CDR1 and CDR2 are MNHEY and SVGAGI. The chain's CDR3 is CASSSPGTGTGYTF. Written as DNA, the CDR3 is TGTGCCAGCAGTTCCCCCGGGACAGGGACCGGCTACACCTTC.

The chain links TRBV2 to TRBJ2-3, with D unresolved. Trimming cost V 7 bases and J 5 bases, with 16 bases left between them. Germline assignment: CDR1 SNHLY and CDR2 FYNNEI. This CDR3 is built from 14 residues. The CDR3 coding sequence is TGTGCCAGCACGAACTCGCATCTGGGAGATACGCAGTATTTT. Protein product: CASTNSHLGDTQYF.

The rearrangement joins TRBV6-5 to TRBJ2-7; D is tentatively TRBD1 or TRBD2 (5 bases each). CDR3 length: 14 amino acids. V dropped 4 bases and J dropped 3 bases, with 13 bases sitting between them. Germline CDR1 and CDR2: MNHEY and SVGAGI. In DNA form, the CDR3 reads TGTGCCAGCAGTTCCCCTTCTGGGGGCTACGAGCAGTACTTC. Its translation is CASSSPSGGYEQYF.

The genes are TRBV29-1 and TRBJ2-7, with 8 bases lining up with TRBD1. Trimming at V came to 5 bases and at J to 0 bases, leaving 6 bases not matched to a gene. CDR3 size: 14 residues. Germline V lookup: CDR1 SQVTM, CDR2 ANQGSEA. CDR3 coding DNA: TGCAGCGTTACGTTGACAGGGGTCTCCTACGAGCAGTACTTC. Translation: CSVTLTGVSYEQYF.

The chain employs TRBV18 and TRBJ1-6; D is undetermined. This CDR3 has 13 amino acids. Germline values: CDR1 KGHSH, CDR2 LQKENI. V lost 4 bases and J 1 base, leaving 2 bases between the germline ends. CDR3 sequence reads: CASSQSYNSPLHF. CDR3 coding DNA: TGTGCCAGCTCACAGTCCTATAATTCACCCCTCCACTTT.

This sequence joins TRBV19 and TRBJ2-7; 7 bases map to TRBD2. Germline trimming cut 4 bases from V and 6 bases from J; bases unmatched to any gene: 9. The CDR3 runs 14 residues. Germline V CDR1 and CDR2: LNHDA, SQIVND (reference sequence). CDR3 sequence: CASSRERGPREQYF. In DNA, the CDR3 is TGTGCCAGTAGTAGAGAGCGGGGTCCGCGCGAGCAGTACTTC.

CDR3 protein: CASSPPRDRGPDTQYF. CDR3 sequence (DNA): TGTGCCAGCAGCCCTCCTCGGGACAGAGGACCAGATACGCAGTATTTT. This chain connects TRBV7-6 to TRBJ2-3; 7 bases align to TRBD1. The V segment lost 5 bases and the J segment 4 bases; nucleotides outside the gene matches: 12. The CDR3 covers 16 residues. Germline values: CDR1 SGHVS, CDR2 FNYEAQ.

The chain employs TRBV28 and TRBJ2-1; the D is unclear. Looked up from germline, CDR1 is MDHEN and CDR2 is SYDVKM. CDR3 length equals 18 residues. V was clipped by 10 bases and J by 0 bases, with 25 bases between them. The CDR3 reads CATTLDAGPTFSYNEQFF. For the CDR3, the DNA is TGTGCCACCACACTGGATGCAGGACCTACCTTCTCCTACAATGAGCAGTTCTTC. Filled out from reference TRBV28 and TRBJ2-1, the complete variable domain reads DVKVTQSSRYLVKRTGEKVFLECVQDMDHENMFWYRQDPGLGLRLIYFSYDVKMKEKGDIPEGYSVSREKKERFSLILESASTNQTSMYLCATTLDAGPTFSYNEQFFGPGTRLTVL.

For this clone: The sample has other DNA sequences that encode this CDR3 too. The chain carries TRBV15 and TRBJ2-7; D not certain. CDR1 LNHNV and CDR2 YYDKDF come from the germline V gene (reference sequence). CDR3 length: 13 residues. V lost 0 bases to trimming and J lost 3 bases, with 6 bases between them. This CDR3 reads CATSRDLDYEQYF. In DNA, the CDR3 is TGTGCCACCAGCAGAGATTTAGACTACGAGCAGTACTTC. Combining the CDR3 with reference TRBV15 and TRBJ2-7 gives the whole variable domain DAMVIQNPRYQVTQFGKPVTLSCSQTLNHNVMYWYQQKSSQAPKLLFHYYDKDFNNEADTPDNFQSRRPNTSFCFLDIRSPGLGDTAMYLCATSRDLDYEQYFGPGTRLTVT.

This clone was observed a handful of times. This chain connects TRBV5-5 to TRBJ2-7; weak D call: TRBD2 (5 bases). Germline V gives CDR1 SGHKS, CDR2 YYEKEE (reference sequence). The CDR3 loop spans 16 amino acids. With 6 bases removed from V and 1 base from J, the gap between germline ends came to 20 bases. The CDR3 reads CASIPDMLTRSYEQYF. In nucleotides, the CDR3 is TGTGCCAGCATCCCCGACATGTTAACTAGATCCTACGAGCAGTACTTC.

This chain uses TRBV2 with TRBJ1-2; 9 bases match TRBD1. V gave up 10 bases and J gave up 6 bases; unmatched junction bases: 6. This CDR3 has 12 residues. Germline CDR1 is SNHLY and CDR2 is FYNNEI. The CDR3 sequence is CATRDRADGYTF. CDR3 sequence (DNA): TGTGCCACGCGGGACAGGGCAGATGGCTACACCTTC. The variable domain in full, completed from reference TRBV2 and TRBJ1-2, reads EPEVTQTPSHQVTQMGQEVILRCVPISNHLYFYWYRQILGQKVEFLVSFYNNEISEKSEIFDDQFSVERPDGSNFTLKIRSTKLEDSAMYFCATRDRADGYTFGSGTRLTVV.

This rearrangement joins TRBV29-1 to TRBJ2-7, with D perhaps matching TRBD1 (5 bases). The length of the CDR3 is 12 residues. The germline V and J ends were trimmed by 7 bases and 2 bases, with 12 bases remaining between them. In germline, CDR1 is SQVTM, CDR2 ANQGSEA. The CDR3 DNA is TGCAGCGCCCAGGCAGGGACCTACGAGCAGTACTTC. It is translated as CSAQAGTYEQYF.

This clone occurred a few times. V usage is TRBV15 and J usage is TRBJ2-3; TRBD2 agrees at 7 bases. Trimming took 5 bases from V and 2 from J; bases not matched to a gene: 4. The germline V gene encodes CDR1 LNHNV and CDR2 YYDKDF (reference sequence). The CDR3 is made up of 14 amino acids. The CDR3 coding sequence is TGTGCCACCAGCGGTGGGAGGGCCACAGATACGCAGTATTTT. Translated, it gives CATSGGRATDTQYF.

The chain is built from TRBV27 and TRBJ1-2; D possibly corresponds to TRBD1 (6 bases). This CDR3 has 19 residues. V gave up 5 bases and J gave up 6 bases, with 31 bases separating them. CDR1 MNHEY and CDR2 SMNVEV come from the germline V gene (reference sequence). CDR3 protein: CASSLSRPTGGADRHGYTF. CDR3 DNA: TGTGCCAGCAGTCTCTCACGCCCGACAGGCGGGGCAGATCGACATGGCTACACCTTC.

The CDR3 loop reads CASSAAGSSYNEQFF. CDR3 sequence (DNA): TGTGCCAGCAGCGCCGCGGGGAGCTCCTACAATGAGCAGTTCTTC. The gene calls are TRBV11-3 and TRBJ2-1, with D possibly TRBD2 on 6 matching bases. CDR1 is SGHNT and CDR2 is YENEEA in the germline V gene. The CDR3 is made up of 15 amino acids. Trimming pared 5 bases from V and 0 bases from J, leaving 11 bases between.

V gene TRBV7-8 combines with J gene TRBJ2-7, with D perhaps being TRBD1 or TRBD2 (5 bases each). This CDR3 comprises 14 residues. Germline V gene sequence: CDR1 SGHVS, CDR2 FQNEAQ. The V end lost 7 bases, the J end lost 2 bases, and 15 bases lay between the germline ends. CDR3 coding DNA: TGTGCCAGCACCCCCCTAGCAGGGACCTACGAGCAGTACTTC. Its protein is CASTPLAGTYEQYF.

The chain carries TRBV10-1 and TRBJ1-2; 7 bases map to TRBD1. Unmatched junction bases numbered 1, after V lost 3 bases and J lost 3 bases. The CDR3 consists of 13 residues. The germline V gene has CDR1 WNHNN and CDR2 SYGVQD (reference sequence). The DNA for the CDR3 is TGCGCCAGCAGTGACGGGACAGACTATGGCTACACCTTC. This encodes CASSDGTDYGYTF.

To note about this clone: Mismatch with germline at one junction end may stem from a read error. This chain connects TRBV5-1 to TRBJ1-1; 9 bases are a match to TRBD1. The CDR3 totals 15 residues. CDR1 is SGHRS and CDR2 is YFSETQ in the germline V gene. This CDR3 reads CASSLGNRGQGEAFF. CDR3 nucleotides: TGCGCCAGCAGTTTGGGGAACAGGGGGCAAGGTGAAGCTTTCTTT. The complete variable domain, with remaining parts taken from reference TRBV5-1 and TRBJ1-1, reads KAGVTQTPRYLIKTRGQQVTLSCSPISGHRSVSWYQQTPGQGLQFLFEYFSETQRNKGNFPGRFSGRQFSNSRSEMNVSTLELGDSALYLCASSLGNRGQGEAFFGQGTRLTVV.